The clone carrying this T cell receptor (beta chain) was seen at least ten times. The CDR3 has 16 residues. Losses at the gene ends were 7 bases for V and 0 bases for J; bases not matched to a gene: 6. The germline CDR1 and CDR2 sequences are ENHRY and SYGVKD. This sample is drawn from a study of T cells in Graves' hyperthyroidism and ophthalmopathy. RNA transcripts were the template for amplifying TCR beta CDR3 regions. In the first-round RT-PCR of the TCR CDR3, the HTBI primer set was used. MiXCR, run by TCRdb on the multiplex PCR reads, gives a single entry per CDR3 protein. Here the sample spans hundreds of thousands of distinct CDR3 sequences, 14% being singletons.

J is TRBJ2-1 and V is TRBV10-3; 10 positions match TRBD2. This TCR was recovered from a woman aged 18 to 35 with Graves' hyperthyroidism. Sequenced sample: blood. In DNA form, the CDR3 reads TGTGCCATCATGAGTACTAGCGGGAACTCCTACAATGAGCAGTTCTTC. This sequence encodes CAIMSTSGNSYNEQFF.